Below are 17 T cell receptor beta chains sequenced from a single sample in a study of T cell responses to AZD1222 COVID-19 vaccine. Using immunoSEQ multiplex PCR, the repertoire was profiled, and TCRdb retains in-frame clones only, with some absent. The sample contains around 100,000 clones, around 94% of which appear only once. The specimen was peripheral blood, collected on day 0 of AZD1222 vaccination. The receptors stem from an adult in good health.

CDR3 coding DNA: TGTGCCAGCAGTACCCCGTTCTCCGTAGGCCTGGTTAACACTGAAGCTTTCTTT. Its protein is CASSTPFSVGLVNTEAFF. The chain joins TRBV28 to TRBJ1-1; unclear D gene. Between the trimmed V and J ends, which lost 5 bases and 2 bases, there was a span of 24 bases. CDR1 MDHEN and CDR2 SYDVKM come from the germline V gene. The CDR3 has 18 amino acids.

The V gene is TRBV2, the J gene TRBJ1-4; tentative D call: TRBD1 (5 bases). The CDR3 has 15 residues. Germline V gene lookup returns CDR1 SNHLY and CDR2 FYNNEI. Trimming removed 2 bases at V and 4 bases at J, with 11 bases between. In DNA form, the CDR3 reads TGTGCCAGCAGTGAAAAGGAGGACAATAATGAAAAACTGTTTTTT. This translates into CASSEKEDNNEKLFF.

This clone was picked up one time. This chain connects TRBV19 to TRBJ2-1; the match to TRBD2 covers 9 bases. Germline V CDR1 and CDR2: LNHDA, SQIVND (reference sequence). V shed 7 bases, J shed 2 bases, and the junction held 3 bases outside the gene matches. The length of the CDR3 is 14 residues. This chain's CDR3 is CASNSGSAYNEQFF. CDR3 nucleotides: TGTGCCAGTAATAGCGGGAGCGCCTACAATGAGCAGTTCTTC.

The chain's CDR3 is CASSERTGGPYEQYF. The CDR3 bases are TGTGCCAGCAGTGAGAGGACCGGGGGGCCCTACGAGCAGTACTTC. The rearrangement links TRBV6-1 to TRBJ2-7; a weak D match, TRBD2 (7 bases). This CDR3 is 15 amino acids long. CDR1 and CDR2 (germline): MNHNS, SASEGT. The V gene lost 3 bases and the J gene lost 2 bases, with 14 bases spanning the gap.

This clone has a handful of counts. This chain uses TRBV20-1 with TRBJ2-7; D is unresolved. Germline V gives CDR1 DFQATT, CDR2 SNEGSKA (reference sequence). The CDR3 runs 11 residues. Trimming shortened V by 2 bases and J by 4 bases, and 6 bases separated the two germline ends. DNA of the CDR3: TGCAGTGCTAGATTCGGGTACGAGCAGTACTTC. Protein: CSARFGYEQYF.

The chain recombines TRBV7-3 with TRBJ1-6; TRBD1 is a possible D gene (5 bases). The CDR3 contains 14 residues. Trimming took 4 bases from V and 14 from J, leaving 18 bases between them. Germline assignment: CDR1 SGHTA and CDR2 FQGTGA. The CDR3 spells CASSSKGQGTTLHF. In nucleotides, the CDR3 is TGTGCCAGCAGCTCTAAAGGGCAGGGAACCACCCTCCACTTT.

V is TRBV28 and J is TRBJ2-1; D is perhaps TRBD2 (6 bases). The CDR3 is 16 residues long. CDR1 and CDR2 (germline): MDHEN, SYDVKM. The V end was cut by 6 bases, the J end by 0 bases, with 15 bases between. The CDR3 spells CASSAGTGSSYNEQFF. Here the CDR3 DNA reads TGTGCCAGCAGCGCCGGGACTGGTAGCTCCTACAATGAGCAGTTCTTC.

V usage is TRBV30 and J usage is TRBJ2-4; weak D call: TRBD2 (6 bases). In germline, CDR1 is GTSNPN, CDR2 SVGIG (reference sequence). The V and J ends lost 3 bases and 0 bases respectively, with 30 bases between them. This CDR3 is 21 amino acids long. The CDR3 DNA is TGTGCCTGGAGCCCGAATCGACTAGAGGCGGTTTCCGGACTAGCCAAAAACATTCAGTACTTC. It yields the protein CAWSPNRLEAVSGLAKNIQYF.

The chain recombines TRBV6-5 with TRBJ1-1; 7 bases fit TRBD1. The V gene's germline CDR1 is MNHEY and CDR2 SVGAGI. V dropped 5 bases and J dropped 7; count of bases not matched to a gene: 7. The CDR3 loop spans 13 amino acids. In DNA form, the CDR3 reads TGTGCCAGCAGTCAACCTCGGACAGGTGAAGCTTTCTTT. Its protein product is CASSQPRTGEAFF.

Here the CDR3 DNA reads TGCAGTGCTAGTAAGGCGAACTCTGGAAACACCATATATTTT. Residues: CSASKANSGNTIYF. The V and J genes are TRBV20-1 and TRBJ1-3; D unresolved. The CDR3 is made up of 14 amino acids. CDR1 is DFQATT, CDR2 SNEGSKA, per germline (reference sequence). Trimming stripped 3 bases from V and 0 bases from J, with 9 bases between.

J is TRBJ1-2 and V is TRBV5-1; 8 nucleotides agree with TRBD1. The CDR3 has 14 residues. CDR1 is SGHRS and CDR2 is YFSETQ in the germline V gene. The J segment lost 4 bases and the V segment lost 3 bases, leaving 5 bases of the junction unmatched. CDR3 sequence reads: CASSSGQGSYGYTF. For the CDR3, the DNA is TGCGCCAGCAGCTCTGGACAGGGCAGCTATGGCTACACCTTC.

V and J are TRBV4-1 and TRBJ1-4, with 10 nucleotides matching TRBD1. Per the germline V gene, CDR1 is MGHRA and CDR2 is YSYEKL. Germline trimming cut 0 bases from V and 7 bases from J; bases unmatched to any gene: 8. The CDR3 is 17 amino acids. The DNA of the CDR3 is TGCGCCAGCAGCCAAGATGTAATGGACAGGGGGTTTGAAAAACTGTTTTTT. Encoded protein: CASSQDVMDRGFEKLFF.

The rearrangement joins TRBV6-2 or TRBV6-3 to TRBJ2-1; D gene ambiguous. V lost 5 bases and J 10 bases, leaving 15 bases between the germline ends. Germline CDR1 and CDR2: MNHEY and SVGEGT. The CDR3 spans 13 residues. The CDR3 sequence: CASSKKESREQFF. CDR3 coding DNA: TGTGCCAGCAGTAAGAAGGAGTCTAGGGAGCAGTTCTTC.

V is TRBV9 and J is TRBJ2-2, with a tentative D call TRBD1 (5 bases). Germline CDR1 SGDLS, CDR2 YYNGEE. This CDR3 is 15 amino acids long. V was pared by 5 bases and J by 2 bases, with 13 bases between. This CDR3 reads CASRVTDLNTGELFF. CDR3 coding DNA: TGTGCCAGCAGAGTGACAGACCTAAACACCGGGGAGCTGTTTTTT.

The chain carries TRBV6-4 and TRBJ2-1, with D tentatively TRBD1 (5 bases). V was shortened by 3 bases and J by 5 bases, with 8 bases between the two germline ends. The CDR3 contains 13 residues. Germline V lookup: CDR1 MRHNA, CDR2 SNTAGT. This CDR3 is CASSDFRDNEQFF. DNA of the CDR3: TGTGCCAGCAGTGATTTCAGGGACAATGAGCAGTTCTTC.

This chain joins TRBV11-2 and TRBJ1-3, with D maybe TRBD1 (5 bases). The CDR3 extends over 15 amino acids. Germline V gene sequence: CDR1 SGHAT, CDR2 FQNNGV. Trimming took 4 bases from V and 4 from J, leaving 14 bases between them. The CDR3 DNA is TGTGCCAGCAGCTGGATCGGGACGGCGGGAAACACCATATATTTT. This encodes CASSWIGTAGNTIYF.

This clone was seen once. V gene TRBV11-2 combines with J gene TRBJ1-6; a possible D gene is TRBD1 (6 bases). Germline lookup yields CDR1 SGHAT and CDR2 FQNNGV. The CDR3 loop spans 14 amino acids. V was cut by 3 bases and J by 5 bases, with 8 bases left in between. Here the CDR3 reads CASSFSGDNSPLHF. The CDR3 nucleotides read TGTGCCAGCAGCTTTTCAGGGGATAATTCACCCCTCCACTTT.